Below, one T cell receptor beta chain is given with its context. Its antigen is currently unknown. The entry originates in a study of T cell responses to AZD1222 COVID-19 vaccine. General observations from the study: Only a handful of AZD1222 recipients tested seropositive at baseline. With two AZD1222 doses given, Spike-specific TCR breadth and depth both rose.

Germline CDR1 and CDR2: SGHAT and FQDESV (reference sequence). Trimming took 2 bases from V and 9 from J, leaving 11 bases between them. This CDR3 spans 13 amino acids. Only in-frame clones appear in the TCRdb table, and some are missing; sequencing was by immunoSEQ multiplex PCR. The sample has around 180,000 clones; 80% to 90% are singletons. The input for sequencing was peripheral blood, taken on day 0 of MenACWY control vaccination. This sequence originates from an adult in good health. V and J are TRBV11-1 and TRBJ2-1; D might be TRBD2 (7 bases). The CDR3, as DNA: TGTGCCAGCAGCTTAACTAGGGGGGGTGAGCAGTTCTTC. Translation gives CASSLTRGGEQFF.